This T cell receptor (beta chain) was observed in a study of cytomegalovirus exposure and HLA in healthy donors. The study, taken as a whole, reports: A missense DCLRE1C variant was associated with V- and J-gene trimming of TCR beta chains in a later analysis, and an independent cohort replicated the association. Several V segments, TRBV6-2 and TRBV6-3 among them, could not be told apart and were dropped. HLA alleles were associated with 15,000 to 20,000 TCR beta sequences in a later analysis at 0.05 false discovery rate.

Points on this clone: Its antigen is still unknown.

The primer mix had 60 Vbeta and 13 Jbeta primers. Repertoires were generated with immunoSEQ multiplex PCR, while TCRdb's copy carries only in-frame clones and drops some. The table lists roughly 130,000 clones, about 74% of them singletons, with 5.8% in the top ten. Looked up from germline, CDR1 is LNHDA and CDR2 is SQIVND (reference sequence). V shed 6 bases, J shed 3 bases, and the junction held 4 bases outside the gene matches. This CDR3 has 14 residues. The clonotype was recovered from a woman in her forties or fifties in good health and CMV-seropositive. The rearrangement uses TRBV19 and TRBJ1-2, with TRBD1 matching over 10 bases. Sequencing used PBMCs. CDR3 residues: CASRGQGRDYGYTF. The DNA for the CDR3 is TGTGCCAGTAGGGGACAGGGGAGGGACTATGGCTACACCTTC.